The clone carrying this T cell receptor beta chain was counted ten times or more. Antigen: not known. Both previously described methods and listed TCR primers were employed to make bulk TCR libraries. From the PCR reads, TCRdb called clonotypes with MiXCR, one entry per CDR3 protein. Of around 460,000 distinct CDR3 sequences listed, around 21% are singletons. In the sort, naive CD8 T cells were defined as CD8+CD4-CCR7+CD45RA+. This entry comes from a study of molecular identifiers for immune sequencing clone quantification. Study-level points and caveats: Reports indicate spiked Jurkat TCR RNA from one cell could be found among 1 million or so naive cells.

The V end lost 3 bases, the J end lost 5 bases, and 14 bases lay between the germline ends. Germline CDR1 and CDR2: SNHLY and FYNNEI. The CDR3 has 15 residues. The V call is TRBV2, the J call TRBJ1-5; D is possibly TRBD1 (5 bases). The sequence was collected from a human donor in good health. Some libraries in this study had Jurkat cell RNA spiked in. The sequencing sample was made of naive CD8+ T cells from blood, with Jurkat cell RNA spiked in. Subset given: FACS-sorted CD8+CD4-CCR7+CD45RA+ naive T cells. The DNA for the CDR3 is TGTGCCAGCAGTGAGGCCGTAGGGGTTCATCAGCCCCAGCATTTT. As protein: CASSEAVGVHQPQHF.